These 13 T cell receptor beta chains originate from one sample sequenced in a study of blood T cell repertoires in COVID-19. TCRdb's copy holds only in-frame clones and misses some; the assay was immunoSEQ multiplex PCR. Of 220,000 or so clones listed, approximately 91% are singletons. What was sequenced was peripheral blood. Source of these receptors: a man between 60 and 70 years old who had recovered from COVID-19.

J is TRBJ2-7 and V is TRBV21-1; TRBD1 was called by the table and not checked on the DNA. TRBV21-1 is flagged as a pseudogene. CDR3 length: 14 amino acids. CDR3 sequence reads: CASSNGTGIYEQYF. The DNA of the CDR3 is TGTGCCAGCAGCAACGGGACAGGGATCTACGAGCAGTACTTC.

The chain has TRBV28 and TRBJ1-1, with 10 bases that match TRBD1. Germline trimming cut 5 bases from V and 10 bases from J; bases unmatched to any gene: 7. There are 13 residues in the CDR3. CDR1 is MDHEN and CDR2 is SYDVKM in the germline V gene. The CDR3 protein is CASSPGQGVSAFF. Here the CDR3 DNA reads TGTGCCAGCAGTCCTGGACAGGGGGTTTCAGCTTTCTTT. Based on the CDR3 plus reference TRBV28 and TRBJ1-1, the full variable domain is DVKVTQSSRYLVKRTGEKVFLECVQDMDHENMFWYRQDPGLGLRLIYFSYDVKMKEKGDIPEGYSVSREKKERFSLILESASTNQTSMYLCASSPGQGVSAFFGQGTRLTVV.

This chain uses TRBV5-1 with TRBJ2-1; maybe TRBD1 (6 bases). This CDR3 region has 13 residues. Deletions cut 0 bases from V and 10 bases from J, with 11 bases between. Germline values: CDR1 SGHRS, CDR2 YFSETQ. CDR3 nucleotide sequence: TGCGCCAGCAGCTTGGACAGGGTTTACGAGCAGTTCTTC. It translates to CASSLDRVYEQFF.

Only a few counts were recorded for this clone. This chain uses TRBV28 with TRBJ1-1; the D gene is possibly TRBD1 (5 bases). The CDR3 is 12 amino acids. From germline, CDR1 is MDHEN and CDR2 SYDVKM. V was shortened by 3 bases and J by 10 bases, with 12 bases between the two germline ends. In DNA form, the CDR3 reads TGTGCCAGCAGTTTGGGGCAGGGCTTAGCTTTCTTT. Its translation: CASSLGQGLAFF.

The chain has TRBV29-1 and TRBJ2-5, with a weak D call TRBD2 (5 bases). CDR1 and CDR2 (germline): SQVTM, ANQGSEA. The CDR3 is 12 amino acids. With 7 bases removed from V and 4 bases from J, the gap between germline ends came to 13 bases. The CDR3 nucleotides read TGCAGCGGCCGGGGATCTGGAGAGACCCAGTACTTC. It yields the protein CSGRGSGETQYF.

V gene TRBV28 combines with J gene TRBJ1-2; D is ambiguous. V lost 8 bases and J lost 2, with 12 bases in between. CDR3 length: 13 amino acids. Germline lookup yields CDR1 MDHEN and CDR2 SYDVKM. The DNA of the CDR3 is TGTGCCAGCGGGAGGACGGGCAACTATGGCTACACCTTC. It yields the protein CASGRTGNYGYTF.

The V call is TRBV7-9, the J call TRBJ1-3, with 7 bases fitting TRBD1. Germline trimming cut 2 bases from V and 0 bases from J; bases unmatched to any gene: 4. The CDR3 loop spans 16 amino acids. Germline-derived CDR1 and CDR2 are SEHNR and FQNEAQ (reference sequence). Written as DNA, the CDR3 is TGTGCCAGCAGCTTACAGGGGGTGGACTCTGGAAACACCATATATTTT. This gives the protein CASSLQGVDSGNTIYF.

The V and J genes are TRBV7-3 and TRBJ2-1, with TRBD1 identical over 7 bases. The CDR3 has 14 amino acids. Germline loops: CDR1 SGHTA, CDR2 FQGTGA. Trimming at V came to 6 bases and at J to 10 bases, leaving 12 bases not matched to a gene. The CDR3 nucleotides read TGTGCCAGCAGTCGAGGGACAGCAGGGACCGAGCAGTTCTTC. It encodes CASSRGTAGTEQFF.

The chain is built from TRBV5-6 and TRBJ1-2, with TRBD1 identical over 8 bases. Germline V CDR1 and CDR2: SGHDT, YYEEEE. The CDR3 sequence is 14 residues long. V shed 0 bases, J shed 7 bases, and the junction held 5 bases outside the gene matches. The CDR3 DNA is TGTGCCAGCAGCTTGGGGACAGGGATCGTTGGCTACACCTTC. It is translated as CASSLGTGIVGYTF.

CDR3 residues: CASSPEGGRGEKLFF. The CDR3 DNA reads as TGTGCCAGCAGCCCAGAGGGGGGGCGCGGTGAAAAACTGTTTTTT. The chain uses TRBV27 and TRBJ1-4, with a tentative D call TRBD1 (6 bases). This CDR3 spans 15 amino acids. V lost 6 bases to trimming and J lost 7 bases, with 18 bases between them. Per the germline V gene, CDR1 is MNHEY and CDR2 is SMNVEV (reference sequence).

V usage is TRBV5-8 and J usage is TRBJ1-6; the match to TRBD1 covers 7 bases. CDR1 SGHTS and CDR2 YDEGEE come from the germline V gene. The CDR3 sequence is 15 residues long. Losses at the gene ends were 2 bases for V and 5 bases for J; bases not matched to a gene: 4. The CDR3 DNA reads TGTGCCAGCAGCTTTGCGGACAGGAATAATTCACCCCTCCACTTT. It yields the protein CASSFADRNNSPLHF.

This chain links TRBV3-1 (or the pseudogene TRBV3-2) with TRBJ1-5; 8 bases are shared with TRBD1. The V gene end was trimmed by 0 bases and the J gene end by 6 bases; junction bases not matched to a gene: 10. This CDR3 has 17 residues. Germline-derived CDR1 and CDR2 are LGHDT and YNNKEL (reference sequence). Here the CDR3 reads CASSQDRWTGSGQPQHF. The DNA of the CDR3 is TGTGCCAGCAGCCAAGATCGCTGGACAGGGAGCGGTCAGCCCCAGCATTTT.

V gene TRBV3-1 (or the pseudogene TRBV3-2) combines with J gene TRBJ1-3, with a possible D match to TRBD1 (5 bases). V lost 1 base, J lost 0 bases, and 7 bases lay in between. CDR3 length: 15 amino acids. CDR1 and CDR2 from the germline V gene are LGHDT and YNNKEL (reference sequence). CDR3 in amino acids: CASSQADTSGNTIYF. The DNA for the CDR3 is TGTGCCAGCAGCCAAGCGGACACCTCTGGAAACACCATATATTTT.